Sequencing of this T cell receptor (beta chain) was carried out in a study of technical replicates of blood from several donors. Profiling relied on immunoSEQ multiplex PCR, and the TCRdb table lists in-frame clones only, not all of them. The sample holds 13,000 to 15,000 clones, roughly 84% seen once. The germline V gene has CDR1 MDHEN and CDR2 SYDVKM. This CDR3 region has 12 residues. V lost 3 bases, J lost 5 bases, and 7 bases lay in between. The sequenced material came from PBMCs. The chain uses TRBV28 and TRBJ1-1; D is ambiguous. This clonotype was sampled from a human donor in good health. The CDR3 DNA follows: TGTGCCAGCAGTTTTTTTCCGACTGAAGCTTTCTTT. This gives the protein CASSFFPTEAFF.